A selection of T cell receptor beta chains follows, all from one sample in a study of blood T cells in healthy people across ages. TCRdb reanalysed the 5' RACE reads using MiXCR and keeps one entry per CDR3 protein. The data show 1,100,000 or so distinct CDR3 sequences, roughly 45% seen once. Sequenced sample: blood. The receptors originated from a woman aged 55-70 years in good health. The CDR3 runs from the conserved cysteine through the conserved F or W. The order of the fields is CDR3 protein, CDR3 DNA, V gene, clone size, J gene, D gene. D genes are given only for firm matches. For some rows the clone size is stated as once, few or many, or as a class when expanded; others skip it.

CDR3: CASSYQSTDTQYF
DNA: TGTGCCAGCAGCTACCAGAGCACAGATACGCAGTATTTT
V: TRBV6-1
size: many
J: TRBJ2-3
D: -

CDR3: CASEVQGRDHEQYF
DNA: TGTGCCAGCGAGGTACAGGGTAGAGATCACGAGCAGTACTTC
V: TRBV28
size: -
J: TRBJ2-7
D: -

CDR3: CASSRPGTGNVYEQFF
DNA: TGTGCCAGCTCACGACCCGGGACAGGGAATGTGTATGAGCAGTTCTTC
V: TRBV18
size: -
J: TRBJ2-1
D: TRBD1

CDR3: CASSVGLYGQYF
DNA: TGTGCCAGCAGTGTAGGTCTGTACGGGCAGTACTTC
V: TRBV27
size: -
J: TRBJ2-5
D: -

CDR3: CASSPGGESQYF
DNA: TGTGCCAGCAGCCCGGGGGGGGAGAGCCAGTACTTC
V: TRBV7-8
size: -
J: TRBJ2-5
D: TRBD2

CDR3: CASSQDSGRFYEQYF
DNA: TGTGCCAGCAGCCAAGATTCAGGGCGGTTCTACGAGCAGTACTTC
V: TRBV4-2
size: -
J: TRBJ2-7
D: -

CDR3: CASSFRTSGFDIEQYF
DNA: TGTGCCAGCAGTTTTCGGACTAGCGGATTTGATATTGAGCAGTACTTC
V: TRBV12-3/TRBV12-4
size: -
J: TRBJ2-7
D: TRBD2

CDR3: CASSGPGEETQYF
DNA: TGTGCCAGCAGCGGCCCGGGAGAAGAGACCCAGTACTTC
V: TRBV11-2
size: -
J: TRBJ2-5
D: -

CDR3: CASSLAGSNSPLHF
DNA: TGTGCCAGCAGTTTAGCTGGAAGTAATTCACCCCTCCACTTT
V: TRBV12-3/TRBV12-4
size: -
J: TRBJ1-6
D: -

CDR3: CASSEAGSSYNEQFF
DNA: TGTGCCAGCAGTGAAGCCGGGAGCTCCTACAATGAGCAGTTCTTC
V: TRBV6-1
size: few
J: TRBJ2-1
D: -

CDR3: CAGSQTANSGANVLTF
DNA: TGCGCCGGCAGTCAGACAGCAAACTCTGGGGCCAACGTCCTGACTTTC
V: TRBV23-1
size: -
J: TRBJ2-6
D: -

CDR3: CASSEGTRLAGAVYNEQFF
DNA: TGCGCCAGCAGTGAAGGGACACGACTAGCGGGAGCTGTCTACAATGAGCAGTTCTTC
V: TRBV10-1
size: once
J: TRBJ2-1
D: TRBD2

CDR3: CASNARGSLETQYF
DNA: TGTGCCAGCAACGCCAGGGGCTCTTTGGAGACCCAGTACTTC
V: TRBV6-6
size: few
J: TRBJ2-5
D: -

CDR3: CSASSGSGQPQHF
DNA: TGCAGTGCTAGTTCAGGGTCTGGTCAGCCCCAGCATTTT
V: TRBV20-1
size: -
J: TRBJ1-5
D: -

CDR3: CASSVDRGHGGYTF
DNA: TGTGCCAGCAGCGTGGACAGGGGGCATGGTGGCTACACCTTC
V: TRBV7-9
size: few
J: TRBJ1-2
D: TRBD1

CDR3: CSVVTAVGYEQYF
DNA: TGCAGCGTTGTTACAGCGGTGGGGTACGAGCAGTACTTC
V: TRBV29-1
size: -
J: TRBJ2-7
D: -

CDR3: CASSEEWGDTQYF
DNA: TGTGCCAGCAGTGAAGAGTGGGGAGATACGCAGTATTTT
V: TRBV2
size: few
J: TRBJ2-3
D: -

CDR3: CASSSGPGEQYF
DNA: TGTGCCAGCAGTTCAGGGCCGGGCGAGCAGTACTTC
V: TRBV27
size: -
J: TRBJ2-7
D: -

CDR3: CASSPGDRGLDEQYF
DNA: TGTGCCAGCAGTCCTGGGGACAGGGGGCTGGACGAGCAGTACTTC
V: TRBV27
size: -
J: TRBJ2-7
D: TRBD1

CDR3: CASSLSPSGGDEQYF
DNA: TGTGCCAGCAGTTTATCCCCCTCAGGGGGCGACGAGCAGTACTTC
V: TRBV28
size: few
J: TRBJ2-7
D: TRBD1

CDR3: CASSPQGANQPQHF
DNA: TGTGCCAGCAGTCCCCAGGGGGCCAATCAGCCCCAGCATTTT
V: TRBV6-6
size: few
J: TRBJ1-5
D: TRBD1

CDR3: CASIWGRGGNEQFF
DNA: TGTGCCAGCATCTGGGGGAGAGGGGGCAATGAGCAGTTCTTC
V: TRBV11-2
size: -
J: TRBJ2-1
D: -

CDR3: CASSFVGGGETQYF
DNA: TGTGCCAGCAGTTTTGTCGGAGGAGGAGAGACCCAGTACTTC
V: TRBV27
size: many
J: TRBJ2-5
D: -

CDR3: CASSLAAGTGHNEQFF
DNA: TGTGCCAGCAGCTTGGCGGCCGGGACAGGGCACAATGAGCAGTTCTTC
V: TRBV5-4
size: -
J: TRBJ2-1
D: TRBD1

CDR3: CASSLLRTRAQETQYF
DNA: TGTGCCAGCAGCTTGCTTAGGACTAGAGCCCAAGAGACCCAGTACTTC
V: TRBV7-6
size: -
J: TRBJ2-5
D: TRBD2

CDR3: CASKLADYNEQFF
DNA: TGTGCCAGCAAACTAGCGGACTACAATGAGCAGTTCTTC
V: TRBV6-2/TRBV6-3
size: -
J: TRBJ2-1
D: TRBD2

CDR3: CCVRTGVYEQYF
DNA: TGCTGCGTCAGGACAGGCGTTTACGAGCAGTACTTC
V: TRBV29-1
size: -
J: TRBJ2-7
D: TRBD1

CDR3: CASSPAGTGYEQYF
DNA: TGTGCCAGCAGTCCCGCCGGGACAGGGTACGAGCAGTACTTC
V: TRBV27
size: -
J: TRBJ2-7
D: TRBD1

CDR3: CASSSPRGRDQPQHF
DNA: TGTGCCAGCAGTTCCCCGAGGGGCCGGGATCAGCCCCAGCATTTT
V: TRBV6-6
size: once
J: TRBJ1-5
D: -

CDR3: CASSANRDRGEETQYF
DNA: TGTGCCAGCAGCGCCAACCGAGACAGGGGGGAAGAGACCCAGTACTTC
V: TRBV9
size: -
J: TRBJ2-5
D: TRBD1

CDR3: CASDTSGSETQYF
DNA: TGTGCCAGTGACACTAGCGGGTCGGAGACCCAGTACTTC
V: TRBV21-1
size: few
J: TRBJ2-5
D: -